This record covers a single T cell receptor (beta chain). Germline lookup yields CDR1 LNHDA and CDR2 SQIVND (reference sequence). V dropped 4 bases and J dropped 7 bases, with 16 bases sitting between them. This CDR3 contains 14 residues. Original processing notes: Reference gene primers were amplified, and this amplification served to estimate nucleated cell counts. Profiling relied on immunoSEQ multiplex PCR, and the TCRdb table lists in-frame clones only, not all of them. V, J and clone size are those of that table, while D and trimming were read from the DNA. The repertoire holds approximately 290,000 clones, roughly 88% seen once, with 0.87% in the top ten. Followed longitudinally, the Seattle patients had been enrolled during active infection. The data are from a study of blood T cell repertoires in COVID-19. Study context: The samples span acute and convalescent COVID-19 from the United States, Italy and Spain. T cells, B-cell-depleted T cells, or PBMCs provided the cDNA or gDNA that served as material.

The sequencing sample was made of peripheral blood. This sequence originates from a human donor with COVID-19, enrolled during active disease. The donor label of this sample is uncertain. This rearrangement joins TRBV19 to TRBJ1-2; D is undetermined. CDR3 coding DNA: TGTGCCAGTAGTACTACTAGGCCACCCTTTGGCTACACCTTC. Translation gives CASSTTRPPFGYTF.